Listed here is a single T cell receptor beta chain. This sample was included in a study of cytomegalovirus exposure and HLA in healthy donors. PCR amplification relied on 60 Vbeta primers (plus 13 Jbeta primers). Data came from immunoSEQ multiplex PCR; TCRdb stores just in-frame clones and leaves some out. The sample has fewer than 130,000 clones, around two thirds seen once. Germline CDR1 and CDR2: KGHSH and LQKENI. With V trimmed by 3 bases and J by 1 base, 5 bases remained unmatched. There are 15 residues in the CDR3. The sequence was collected from a man in his thirties or forties in good health and CMV-seropositive. The sequencing sample was made of PBMCs. The rearrangement joins TRBV18 to TRBJ1-2, with TRBD1 matching 7 bases. CDR3 protein: CASSPDRRNNYGYTF. Here the CDR3 DNA reads TGTGCCAGCTCACCGGACAGGCGAAATAACTATGGCTACACCTTC.